Below are 29 T cell receptor beta chains sequenced from a single sample in a study of spatial heterogeneity in lung cancer. The sample's time point: blood at routine non-recurrence follow-up after resection. TCRdb reanalysed the 5' RACE reads using MiXCR and keeps one entry per CDR3 protein. In the table there are around 29,000 distinct CDR3 sequences, around 9.3% of which are singletons. The sequencing used PBMCs, collected at follow-up. Receptors were obtained from a female donor with early-stage non-small cell lung cancer.

This clonotype was seen many times. The chain carries TRBV21-1 and TRBJ1-2. TRBV21-1 is tagged as a pseudogene. The CDR3 length is 13 residues. The CDR3 sequence is CASTGVRRAGYTF. CDR3 DNA sequence: TGTGCCAGCACCGGAGTGAGGAGGGCTGGCTACACCTTC.

Within the sample, this clonotype is medium-sized. The V call is TRBV20-1, the J call TRBJ2-7; D is possibly TRBD1 (6 bases). Trimming took 6 bases from V and 5 from J, leaving 17 bases between them. The CDR3 contains 13 residues. Germline V gene lookup returns CDR1 DFQATT and CDR2 SNEGSKA (reference sequence). The CDR3 DNA reads TGCAGTGCCCCGCCCCCGACAGGTAACGAGCAGTACTTC. Residues: CSAPPPTGNEQYF.

The V and J genes are TRBV28 and TRBJ2-1; D is unresolved. Germline V gene sequence: CDR1 MDHEN, CDR2 SYDVKM. V was pared by 3 bases and J by 8 bases, with 5 bases between. CDR3 size: 11 residues. CDR3 protein: CASSLFYEQFF. Written as DNA, the CDR3 is TGTGCCAGCAGTTTGTTCTATGAGCAGTTCTTC.

This clonotype has just a few counts. The J gene is TRBJ1-2, the V gene TRBV29-1, with no clear D. The CDR3 runs 13 residues. Germline V gene lookup returns CDR1 SQVTM and CDR2 ANQGSEA. V was shortened by 7 bases and J by 0 bases, with 12 bases between the two germline ends. The CDR3 sequence: CSASRQSNYGYTF. CDR3 nucleotides: TGCAGCGCCTCGAGGCAGTCTAACTATGGCTACACCTTC.

The genes are TRBV6-2 or TRBV6-3 and TRBJ1-6, with D tentatively TRBD1 (5 bases). The CDR3 consists of 18 residues. V shed 3 bases and J shed 5 bases, with 20 bases lying between them. Germline V lookup: CDR1 MNHEY, CDR2 SVGEGT. This chain's CDR3 is CASSYHSRGHWNNSPLHF. CDR3 nucleotides: TGTGCCAGCAGTTATCACTCGCGTGGACACTGGAATAATTCACCCCTCCACTTT.

In this sample, this clonotype turned up many times. The chain employs TRBV7-2 and TRBJ1-3; no clear D gene. Trimming took 0 bases from V and 0 from J, leaving 6 bases between them. The CDR3 is 15 residues long. The V gene's germline CDR1 is SGHTA and CDR2 FQGNSA. CDR3 bases: TGTGCCAGCAGCTTAGCTAGGTCCTCTGGAAACACCATATATTTT. It specifies CASSLARSSGNTIYF.

The chain links TRBV7-2 to TRBJ2-5, with 8 bases fitting TRBD2. V was clipped by 8 bases and J by 5 bases; unmatched bases: 10. CDR1 and CDR2 from the germline V gene are SGHTA and FQGNSA. This CDR3 spans 14 amino acids. DNA of the CDR3: TGTGCCAGCGCGTTCGGGGGGGCCTTGGAGACCCAGTACTTC. Translating it yields CASAFGGALETQYF.

In this sample, this clonotype turned up many times. This chain uses TRBV5-4 with TRBJ1-2; 8 bases align to TRBD1. Trimming cost V 6 bases and J 4 bases; bases outside gene matches: 5. The length of the CDR3 is 13 residues. Looked up from germline, CDR1 is SGHNT and CDR2 is YYREEE (reference sequence). CDR3 protein: CASTPGQGYGYTF. In nucleotides, the CDR3 is TGTGCCAGCACCCCCGGACAGGGCTATGGCTACACCTTC.

This clonotype was counted at least ten times. The genes are TRBV29-1 and TRBJ1-1; 10 nucleotides line up with TRBD1. CDR3 length: 12 amino acids. CDR1 and CDR2 (germline): SQVTM, ANQGSEA. V lost 5 bases, J lost 6 bases, and 3 bases stayed unmatched. The CDR3 bases are TGCAGCGTTTGGGACAGGGGTCCTGAAGCTTTCTTT. It translates to CSVWDRGPEAFF.

The table lists this clonotype with many counts. The V and J genes are TRBV12-3 or TRBV12-4 and TRBJ1-1; D not certain. This CDR3 is 15 amino acids long. V was shortened by 3 bases and J by 3 bases, with 14 bases between the two germline ends. Here the CDR3 reads CASSFRSNPDTEAFF. CDR3 DNA: TGTGCCAGCAGTTTTCGAAGCAATCCCGACACTGAAGCTTTCTTT.

This clonotype was seen repeatedly, ten times or more. The rearrangement uses TRBV28 and TRBJ2-1; 12 nucleotides match TRBD2. CDR1 MDHEN and CDR2 SYDVKM come from the germline V gene. V trimming: 5 bases; J trimming: 6 bases; junction bases outside the gene matches: 14. The CDR3 totals 18 residues. For the CDR3, the DNA is TGTGCCAGCAGTACCGGGACTAGCGGGTTGGTTGGTATCAATGAGCAGTTCTTC. This gives the protein CASSTGTSGLVGINEQFF.

This clonotype turned up a few times. The chain employs TRBV21-1 and TRBJ2-4; the D call in the table, TRBD1, was not verified against the DNA. TRBV21-1 is a known pseudogene. The CDR3 is made up of 14 amino acids. For the CDR3, the DNA is TGTGCCAGCAGGGTAGACAGGGTCCAAAACATTCAGTACTTC. It specifies CASRVDRVQNIQYF.

This clonotype was detected many times. This CDR3 reads CASSQGTWTSSYEQYF. Here the CDR3 DNA reads TGCGCCAGCAGCCAAGGGACCTGGACTAGCTCCTACGAGCAGTACTTC. This rearrangement joins TRBV4-1 to TRBJ2-7; 7 bases agree with TRBD2. Germline CDR1 and CDR2: MGHRA and YSYEKL. The CDR3 length is 16 residues. V shed 1 base, J shed 0 bases, and the junction held 6 bases outside the gene matches.

The DNA of the CDR3 is TGCGCCAGCAGCGTGGGGGGGATTAGCAATCAGCCCCAGCATTTT. This encodes CASSVGGISNQPQHF. The V and J genes are TRBV5-1 and TRBJ1-5, with D possibly being TRBD1 (5 bases). With 4 bases removed from V and 0 bases from J, the gap between germline ends came to 11 bases. CDR1 and CDR2 from the germline V gene are SGHRS and YFSETQ. The CDR3 runs to 15 residues. Combining the CDR3 with reference TRBV5-1 and TRBJ1-5 gives the whole variable domain KAGVTQTPRYLIKTRGQQVTLSCSPISGHRSVSWYQQTPGQGLQFLFEYFSETQRNKGNFPGRFSGRQFSNSRSEMNVSTLELGDSALYLCASSVGGISNQPQHFGDGTRLSIL.

This clonotype was detected a few times. V is TRBV6-1 and J is TRBJ2-7, with 7 bases aligning to TRBD1. Germline values: CDR1 MNHNS, CDR2 SASEGT. J was trimmed by 3 bases and V by 5 bases; bases with no gene match: 7. This CDR3 has 14 amino acids. CDR3 in amino acids: CASSTLGQSYEQYF. DNA for the CDR3: TGTGCCAGCAGTACTTTGGGACAGAGCTACGAGCAGTACTTC.

This clonotype was seen a few times. The CDR3 is CASTPAGMSNQPQHF. The CDR3 DNA is TGTGCCAGTACCCCAGCGGGGATGAGCAATCAGCCCCAGCATTTT. The J gene is TRBJ1-5, the V gene TRBV19; D ambiguous. CDR1 and CDR2 from the germline V gene are LNHDA and SQIVND (reference sequence). V lost 7 bases, J lost 1 base, and 14 bases lay in between. The CDR3 extends over 15 amino acids.

This chain uses TRBV7-9 with TRBJ1-2, with TRBD1 as a possible D gene (6 bases). Trimming stripped 3 bases from V and 4 bases from J, with 15 bases between. The germline V gene encodes CDR1 SEHNR and CDR2 FQNEAQ (reference sequence). The CDR3 runs 15 residues. CDR3 DNA: TGTGCCAGCAGCTTGGGGGCCACGTCGGGCTATGGCTACACCTTC. Protein product: CASSLGATSGYGYTF.

V gene TRBV6-2 or TRBV6-3 combines with J gene TRBJ2-1; TRBD2 matches 8 bases. Germline V CDR1 and CDR2: MNHEY, SVGEGT. After removal of 4 bases from V and 6 bases from J, the junction contained 2 bases not matched to a gene. The CDR3 consists of 13 residues. CDR3 in DNA: TGTGCCAGCAGTTCCGGGACTAGCAATGAGCAGTTCTTC. It codes for CASSSGTSNEQFF.

This clonotype was recorded at least ten times. The CDR3 DNA is TGTGCCAGCAGCTTAGAGGTAGCGGAGACGAACACCGGGGAGCTGTTTTTT. Amino acids: CASSLEVAETNTGELFF. This chain links TRBV11-3 with TRBJ2-2, with D tentatively TRBD2 (6 bases). V was clipped by 0 bases and J by 0 bases, with 11 bases between them. The CDR3 extends over 17 amino acids. CDR1 and CDR2 from the germline V gene are SGHNT and YENEEA.

In this sample, this clonotype turned up many times. This rearrangement joins TRBV3-1 to TRBJ2-7; D may be TRBD1 (6 bases). Germline values: CDR1 LGHDT, CDR2 YNNKEL (reference sequence). The CDR3 sequence is 13 residues long. The V end lost 2 bases, the J end lost 7 bases, and 12 bases lay between the germline ends. CDR3 DNA: TGTGCCAGCAGCCAATTTACAGGGCGAGAGCAGTACTTC. Protein: CASSQFTGREQYF.

This clonotype occurred a few times. The CDR3 DNA reads as TGTGCCAGCAGCCTAGTCGCAAGGGACATCTGGTCTCCAACTAATGAAAAACTGTTTTTT. Protein: CASSLVARDIWSPTNEKLFF. The rearrangement joins TRBV7-2 to TRBJ1-4; weak D call: TRBD1 (6 bases). Germline CDR1 is SGHTA and CDR2 is FQGNSA. The CDR3 consists of 20 residues. The V and J ends lost 5 bases and 0 bases respectively, with 25 bases between them.

This clonotype was observed a few times. The V and J genes are TRBV4-1 and TRBJ2-7; 8 positions match TRBD1. This CDR3 is 14 amino acids long. The germline V gene has CDR1 MGHRA and CDR2 YSYEKL. The J segment lost 3 bases and the V segment lost 5 bases, leaving 6 bases of the junction unmatched. The CDR3 bases are TGCGCCAGCAGCTTAGGACAGGGTGTCTACGAGCAGTACTTC. This sequence encodes CASSLGQGVYEQYF.

This clonotype was observed many times. The chain has TRBV28 and TRBJ2-7; D is ambiguous. The CDR3 has 11 amino acids. Germline V gene data show CDR1 as MDHEN and CDR2 as SYDVKM. Trimming stripped 3 bases from V and 7 bases from J, with 7 bases between. CDR3 nucleotides: TGTGCCAGCAGTTTTGGGGATGAGCAGTACTTC. Its translation: CASSFGDEQYF.

J is TRBJ2-7 and V is TRBV20-1, with 13 bases fitting TRBD2. After removal of 6 bases from V and 3 bases from J, the junction contained 5 bases not matched to a gene. Germline V gene lookup returns CDR1 DFQATT and CDR2 SNEGSKA (reference sequence). There are 14 residues in the CDR3. The CDR3 loop is CSARGTSGVYEQYF. The CDR3 DNA follows: TGCAGTGCCCGGGGGACTAGCGGGGTCTACGAGCAGTACTTC.

This clonotype was observed many times. The gene calls are TRBV6-5 and TRBJ1-6; 7 bases are shared with TRBD1. CDR3 length equals 15 residues. With 4 bases clipped from V and 4 bases from J, the junction kept 4 bases outside the gene matches. CDR1 MNHEY and CDR2 SVGAGI come from the germline V gene. The chain's CDR3 is CASSSTGEYNSPLHF. The CDR3 DNA is TGTGCCAGCAGTTCAACAGGGGAGTATAATTCACCCCTCCACTTT.

V usage is TRBV7-2 and J usage is TRBJ2-1; D remains unclear. Germline CDR1 SGHTA, CDR2 FQGNSA. V was clipped by 1 base and J by 8 bases, with 9 bases between them. This CDR3 comprises 13 residues. CDR3 bases: TGTGCCAGCAGCTTAGTGGCTCAGTATGAGCAGTTCTTC. It is translated as CASSLVAQYEQFF.

This clonotype was seen more than once but under ten times. This sequence joins TRBV21-1 and TRBJ1-1; the table gives TRBD1 as D, unverified against the DNA. TRBV21-1 is assigned pseudogene status. This CDR3 spans 15 amino acids. CDR3 bases: TGTGCCAGCAGCAACAGGGGGCTAGGGAACACTGAAGCTTTCTTT. As protein: CASSNRGLGNTEAFF.

J is TRBJ1-1 and V is TRBV7-9, with a possible D match to TRBD1 (5 bases). Germline CDR1 SEHNR, CDR2 FQNEAQ (reference sequence). V lost 4 bases to trimming and J lost 4 bases, with 16 bases between them. The CDR3 covers 15 residues. This chain's CDR3 is CASSSFRAGGTEAFF. The CDR3 DNA reads as TGTGCCAGCAGCTCCTTCAGGGCTGGAGGCACTGAAGCTTTCTTT.

This chain uses TRBV6-1 with TRBJ2-6, with a weak D call TRBD1 (5 bases). V was shortened by 4 bases and J by 0 bases, with 16 bases between the two germline ends. The CDR3 sequence is 18 residues long. CDR1 is MNHNS and CDR2 is SASEGT in the germline V gene. In DNA, the CDR3 is TGTGCCAGCAGTGGAGCCAGGGAAATTGCCTCTGGGGCCAACGTCCTGACTTTC. It specifies CASSGAREIASGANVLTF.